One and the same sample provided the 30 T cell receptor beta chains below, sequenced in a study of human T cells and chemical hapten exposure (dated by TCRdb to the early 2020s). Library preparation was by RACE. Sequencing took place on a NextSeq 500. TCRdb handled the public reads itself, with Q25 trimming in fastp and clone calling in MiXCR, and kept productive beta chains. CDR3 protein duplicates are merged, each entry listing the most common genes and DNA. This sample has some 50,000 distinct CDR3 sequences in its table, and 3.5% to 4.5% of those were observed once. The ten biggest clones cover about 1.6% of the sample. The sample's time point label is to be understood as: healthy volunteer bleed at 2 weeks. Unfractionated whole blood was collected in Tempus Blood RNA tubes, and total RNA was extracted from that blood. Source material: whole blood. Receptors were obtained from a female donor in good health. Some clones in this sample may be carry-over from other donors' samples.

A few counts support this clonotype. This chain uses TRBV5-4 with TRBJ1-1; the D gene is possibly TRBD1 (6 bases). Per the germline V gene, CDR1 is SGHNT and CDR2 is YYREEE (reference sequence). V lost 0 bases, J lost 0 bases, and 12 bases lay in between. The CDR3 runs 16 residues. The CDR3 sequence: CASSLDSWGLNTEAFF. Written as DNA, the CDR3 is TGTGCCAGCAGCTTGGACAGTTGGGGGCTGAACACTGAAGCTTTCTTT.

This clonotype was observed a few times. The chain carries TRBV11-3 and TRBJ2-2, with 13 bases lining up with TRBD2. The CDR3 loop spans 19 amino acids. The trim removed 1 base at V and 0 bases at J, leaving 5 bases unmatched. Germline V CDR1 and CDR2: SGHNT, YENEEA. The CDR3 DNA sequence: TGTGCCAGCAGCTTAGGTGGGACTAGCGGGGACACGAACACCGGGGAGCTGTTTTTT. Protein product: CASSLGGTSGDTNTGELFF.

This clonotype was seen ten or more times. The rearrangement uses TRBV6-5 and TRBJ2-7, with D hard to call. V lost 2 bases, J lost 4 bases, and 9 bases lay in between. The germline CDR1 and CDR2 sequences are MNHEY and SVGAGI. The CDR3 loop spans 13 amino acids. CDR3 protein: CASSYGGTYEQYF. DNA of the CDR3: TGTGCCAGCAGTTACGGTGGAACTTACGAGCAGTACTTC.

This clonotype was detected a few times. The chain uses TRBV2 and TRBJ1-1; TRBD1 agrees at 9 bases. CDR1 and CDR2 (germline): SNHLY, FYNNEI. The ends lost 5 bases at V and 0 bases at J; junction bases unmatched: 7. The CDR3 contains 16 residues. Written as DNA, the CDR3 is TGTGCCAGCAGTCCGGGGACAGGGACGATGAACACTGAAGCTTTCTTT. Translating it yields CASSPGTGTMNTEAFF.

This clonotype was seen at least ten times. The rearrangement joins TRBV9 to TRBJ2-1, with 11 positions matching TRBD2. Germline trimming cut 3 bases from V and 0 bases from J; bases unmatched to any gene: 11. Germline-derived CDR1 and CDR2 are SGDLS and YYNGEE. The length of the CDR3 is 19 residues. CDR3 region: CASSAGTSGYLSSYNEQFF. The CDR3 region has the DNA TGTGCCAGCAGCGCCGGGACTAGCGGATACTTAAGCTCCTACAATGAGCAGTTCTTC.

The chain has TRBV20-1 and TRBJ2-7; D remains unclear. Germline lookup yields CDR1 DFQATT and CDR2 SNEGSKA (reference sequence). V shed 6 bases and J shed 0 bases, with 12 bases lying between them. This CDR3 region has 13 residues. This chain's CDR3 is CSAGQVVSYEQYF. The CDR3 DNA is TGCAGTGCAGGTCAGGTAGTCTCCTACGAGCAGTACTTC.

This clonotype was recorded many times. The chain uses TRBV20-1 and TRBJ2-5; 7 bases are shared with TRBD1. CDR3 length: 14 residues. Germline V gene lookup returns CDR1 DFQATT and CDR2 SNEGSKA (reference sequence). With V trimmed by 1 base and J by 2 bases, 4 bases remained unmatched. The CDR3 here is CSARGGTEQETQYF. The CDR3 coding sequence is TGCAGTGCTAGAGGTGGGACAGAACAAGAGACCCAGTACTTC.

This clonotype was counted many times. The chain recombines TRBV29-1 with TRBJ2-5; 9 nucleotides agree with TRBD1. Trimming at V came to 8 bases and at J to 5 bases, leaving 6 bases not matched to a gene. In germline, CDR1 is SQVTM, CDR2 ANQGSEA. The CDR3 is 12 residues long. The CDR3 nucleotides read TGCAGCACTCGACAGGGGGACGAGACCCAGTACTTC. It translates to CSTRQGDETQYF.

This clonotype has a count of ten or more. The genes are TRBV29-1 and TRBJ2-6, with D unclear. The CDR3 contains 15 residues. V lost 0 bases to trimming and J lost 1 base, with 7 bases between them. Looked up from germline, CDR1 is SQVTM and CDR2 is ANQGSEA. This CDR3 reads CSVEDERSGANVLTF. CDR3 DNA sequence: TGCAGCGTTGAAGATGAACGATCTGGGGCCAACGTCCTGACTTTC.

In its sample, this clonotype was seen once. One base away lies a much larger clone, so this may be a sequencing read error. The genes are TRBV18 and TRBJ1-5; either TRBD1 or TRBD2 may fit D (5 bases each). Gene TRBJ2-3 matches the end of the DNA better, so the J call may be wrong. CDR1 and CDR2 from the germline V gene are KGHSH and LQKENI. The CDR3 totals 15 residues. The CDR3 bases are TGTGCCAGCTCACCACAGGGGACCCAAAATCAGCCCCAGTATTTT. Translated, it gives CASSPQGTQNQPQYF.

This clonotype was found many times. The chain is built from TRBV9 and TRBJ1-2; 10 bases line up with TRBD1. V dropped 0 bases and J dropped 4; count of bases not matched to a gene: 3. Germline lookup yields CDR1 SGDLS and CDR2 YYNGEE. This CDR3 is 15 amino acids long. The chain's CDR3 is CASSVETGGVYGYTF. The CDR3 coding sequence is TGTGCCAGCAGCGTAGAGACAGGGGGCGTCTATGGCTACACCTTC.

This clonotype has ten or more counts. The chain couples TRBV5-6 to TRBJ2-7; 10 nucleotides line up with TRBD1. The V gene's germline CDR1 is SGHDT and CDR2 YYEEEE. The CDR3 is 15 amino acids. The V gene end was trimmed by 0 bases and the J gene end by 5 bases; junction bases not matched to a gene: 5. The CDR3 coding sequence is TGTGCCAGCAGCTTGGTAGGGACAGGGGTACACGAGCAGTACTTC. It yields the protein CASSLVGTGVHEQYF. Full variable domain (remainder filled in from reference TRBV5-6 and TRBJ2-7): DAGVTQSPTHLIKTRGQQVTLRCSPKSGHDTVSWYQQALGQGPQFIFQYYEEEERQRGNFPDRFSGHQFPNYSSELNVNALLLGDSALYLCASSLVGTGVHEQYFGPGTRLTVT.

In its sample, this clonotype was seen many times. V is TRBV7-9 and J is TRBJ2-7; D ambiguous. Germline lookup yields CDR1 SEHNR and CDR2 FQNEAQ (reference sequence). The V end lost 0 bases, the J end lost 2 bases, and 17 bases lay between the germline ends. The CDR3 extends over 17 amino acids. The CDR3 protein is CASSLAADYGFAYEQYF. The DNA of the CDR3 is TGTGCCAGCAGCTTAGCCGCCGATTACGGTTTTGCCTACGAGCAGTACTTC.

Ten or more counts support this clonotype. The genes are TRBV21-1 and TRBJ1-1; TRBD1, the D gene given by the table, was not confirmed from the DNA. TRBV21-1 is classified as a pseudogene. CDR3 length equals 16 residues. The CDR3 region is CASSSTHLDRGHEAFF. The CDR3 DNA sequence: TGTGCCAGCAGCTCCACTCATTTAGACAGGGGGCATGAAGCTTTCTTT.

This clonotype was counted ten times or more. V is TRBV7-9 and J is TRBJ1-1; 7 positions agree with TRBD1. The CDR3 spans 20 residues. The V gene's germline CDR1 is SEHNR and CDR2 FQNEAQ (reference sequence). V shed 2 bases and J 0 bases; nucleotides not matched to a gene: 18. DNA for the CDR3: TGTGCCAGCAGCTTAAGGCAATTTAAAACAGGGGTTGGAATGAACACTGAAGCTTTCTTT. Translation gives CASSLRQFKTGVGMNTEAFF.

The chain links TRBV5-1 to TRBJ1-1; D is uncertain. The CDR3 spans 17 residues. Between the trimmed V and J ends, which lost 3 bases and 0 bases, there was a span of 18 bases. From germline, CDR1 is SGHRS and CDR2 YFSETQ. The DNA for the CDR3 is TGCGCCAGCAGCTCGAACGTTAGGAGGTTCATGAACACTGAAGCTTTCTTT. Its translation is CASSSNVRRFMNTEAFF.

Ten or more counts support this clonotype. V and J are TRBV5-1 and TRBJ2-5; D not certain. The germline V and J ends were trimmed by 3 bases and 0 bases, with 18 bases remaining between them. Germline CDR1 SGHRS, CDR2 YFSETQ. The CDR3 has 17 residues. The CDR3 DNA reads TGCGCCAGCAGCTCCGGATTAGGCGGCACATACCAAGAGACCCAGTACTTC. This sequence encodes CASSSGLGGTYQETQYF.

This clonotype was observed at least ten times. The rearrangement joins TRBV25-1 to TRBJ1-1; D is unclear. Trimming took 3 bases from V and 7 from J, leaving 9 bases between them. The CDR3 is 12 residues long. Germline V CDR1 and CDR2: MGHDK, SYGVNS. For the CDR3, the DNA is TGTGCCAGCAGTGACAACCAGCGTGAAGCTTTCTTT. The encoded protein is CASSDNQREAFF. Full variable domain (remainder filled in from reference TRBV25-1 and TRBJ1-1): EADIYQTPRYLVIGTGKKITLECSQTMGHDKMYWYQQDPGMELHLIHYSYGVNSTEKGDLSSESTVSRIRTEHFPLTLESARPSHTSQYLCASSDNQREAFFGQGTRLTVV.

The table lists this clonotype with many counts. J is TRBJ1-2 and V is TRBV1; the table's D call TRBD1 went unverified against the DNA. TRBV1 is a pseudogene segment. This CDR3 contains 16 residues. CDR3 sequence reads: CTSSQDFYQGNYGYTF. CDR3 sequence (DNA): TGCACCAGCAGCCAAGATTTTTATCAGGGAAACTATGGCTACACCTTC.

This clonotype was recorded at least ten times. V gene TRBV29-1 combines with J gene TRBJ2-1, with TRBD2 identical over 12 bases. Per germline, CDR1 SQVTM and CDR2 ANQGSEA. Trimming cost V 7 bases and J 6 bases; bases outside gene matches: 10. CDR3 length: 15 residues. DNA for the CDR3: TGCAGCGGAACTAGCGGGGGGAGTTCGGTCAATGAGCAGTTCTTC. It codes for CSGTSGGSSVNEQFF.

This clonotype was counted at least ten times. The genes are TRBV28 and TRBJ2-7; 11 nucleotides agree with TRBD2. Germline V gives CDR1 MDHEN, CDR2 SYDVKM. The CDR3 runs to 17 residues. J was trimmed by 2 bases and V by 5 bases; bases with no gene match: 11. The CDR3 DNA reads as TGTGCCAGCAGTCCCCCCCCCGGACTAGCGGGTGCCTACGAGCAGTACTTC. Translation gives CASSPPPGLAGAYEQYF.

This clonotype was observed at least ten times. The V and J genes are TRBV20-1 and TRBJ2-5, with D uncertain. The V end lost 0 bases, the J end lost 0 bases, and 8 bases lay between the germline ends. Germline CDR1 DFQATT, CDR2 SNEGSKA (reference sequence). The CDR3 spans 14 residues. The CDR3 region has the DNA TGCAGTGCTAGAGATTGGGCAGACCAAGAGACCCAGTACTTC. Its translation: CSARDWADQETQYF.

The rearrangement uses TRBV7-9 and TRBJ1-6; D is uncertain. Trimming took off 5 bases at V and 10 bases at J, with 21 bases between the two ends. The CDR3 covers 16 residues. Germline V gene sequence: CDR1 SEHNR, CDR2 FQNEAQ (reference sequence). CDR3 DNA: TGTGCCAGCAGCCAAGGAAGACGCGCCTCGGAGTCACCCCTCCACTTT. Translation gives CASSQGRRASESPLHF.

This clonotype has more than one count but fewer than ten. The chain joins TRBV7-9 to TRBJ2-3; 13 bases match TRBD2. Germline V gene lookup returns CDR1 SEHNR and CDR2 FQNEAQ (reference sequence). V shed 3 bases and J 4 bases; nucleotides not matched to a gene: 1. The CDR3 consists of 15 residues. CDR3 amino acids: CASSFGLAGADTQYF. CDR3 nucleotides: TGTGCCAGCAGCTTCGGACTAGCGGGGGCAGATACGCAGTATTTT. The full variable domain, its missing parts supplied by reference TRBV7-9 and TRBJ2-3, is DTGVSQNPRHKITKRGQNVTFRCDPISEHNRLYWYRQTLGQGPEFLTYFQNEAQLEKSRLLSDRFSAERPKGSFSTLEIQRTEQGDSAMYLCASSFGLAGADTQYFGPGTRLTVL.

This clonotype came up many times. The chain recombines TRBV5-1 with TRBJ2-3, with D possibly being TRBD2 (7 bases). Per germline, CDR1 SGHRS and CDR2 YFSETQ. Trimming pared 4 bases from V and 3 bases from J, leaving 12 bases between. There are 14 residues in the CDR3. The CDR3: CASSGGGRTDTQYF. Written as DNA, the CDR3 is TGCGCCAGCAGCGGGGGGGGCCGAACAGATACGCAGTATTTT.

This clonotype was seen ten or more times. CDR3 sequence: CSARIDLGGEQYF. The DNA for the CDR3 is TGCAGCGCCCGCATCGATCTTGGTGGAGAGCAGTACTTC. This chain uses TRBV29-1 with TRBJ2-7, with D unresolved. From germline, CDR1 is SQVTM and CDR2 ANQGSEA. This CDR3 is built from 13 residues. Trimming cost V 7 bases and J 7 bases, with 20 bases left between them.

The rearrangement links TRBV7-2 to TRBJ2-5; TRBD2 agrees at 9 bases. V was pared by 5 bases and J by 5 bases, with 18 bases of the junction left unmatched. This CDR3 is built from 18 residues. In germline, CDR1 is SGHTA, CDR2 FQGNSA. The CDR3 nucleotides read TGTGCCAGCAGCCTTGGCCTTAAGGGGCGGGGGGGCTGGGAGACCCAGTACTTC. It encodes CASSLGLKGRGGWETQYF.

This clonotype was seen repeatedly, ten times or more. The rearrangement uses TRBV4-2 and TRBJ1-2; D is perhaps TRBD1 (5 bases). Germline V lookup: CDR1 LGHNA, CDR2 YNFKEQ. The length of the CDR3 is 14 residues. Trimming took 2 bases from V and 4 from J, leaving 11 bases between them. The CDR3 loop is CASSQPGRFYGYTF. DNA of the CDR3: TGTGCCAGCAGCCAACCGGGACGGTTCTATGGCTACACCTTC.

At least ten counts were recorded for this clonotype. The CDR3: CASSEGSSNTGELFF. The CDR3 DNA follows: TGCGCCAGCAGCGAGGGGAGTTCGAACACCGGGGAGCTGTTTTTT. The V call is TRBV5-1, the J call TRBJ2-2; D is tentatively TRBD1 or TRBD2 (5 bases each). The V end lost 4 bases, the J end lost 0 bases, and 10 bases lay between the germline ends. CDR1 is SGHRS and CDR2 is YFSETQ in the germline V gene. The CDR3 has 15 residues.

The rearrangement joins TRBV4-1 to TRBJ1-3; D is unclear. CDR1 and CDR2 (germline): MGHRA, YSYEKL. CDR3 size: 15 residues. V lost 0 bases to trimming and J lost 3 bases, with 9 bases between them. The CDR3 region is CASSQDIPHGNTIYF. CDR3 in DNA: TGCGCCAGCAGCCAAGATATCCCGCATGGAAACACCATATATTTT.